This record looks at one T cell receptor beta chain sequence and its context. The data derive from a study of blood T cell repertoires in COVID-19. Study-wide context: COVID-19 samples from acute and convalescent phases originated in the United States, Italy and Spain. Nucleic acid was either cDNA or gDNA, and it came from T cells, B-cell-depleted T cells, or PBMCs.

In the study's own analysis: Reference gene primer amplification yielded estimated nucleated cell counts. TCRdb keeps only in-frame clones here, not all; method: immunoSEQ multiplex PCR. V and J calls and clone size are as listed in that table; D and trimming were resolved from the DNA. Of approximately 270,000 clones listed, around nine tenths are singletons. This sequence originates from a man aged 18 to 30 with active or convalescent COVID-19. Sequenced material: peripheral blood.

CDR3 DNA: TGCGCCAGCAGCCAAGCCGGGACAGACTCCTACGAGCAGTACTTC. Protein: CASSQAGTDSYEQYF. The chain uses TRBV4-1 and TRBJ2-7, with 7 nucleotides matching TRBD1. V lost 1 base, J lost 0 bases, and 3 bases stayed unmatched. The CDR3 has 15 amino acids. CDR1 and CDR2 from the germline V gene are MGHRA and YSYEKL.